This TCR beta chain was recovered during a study of CD8+ T cells in alopecia areata. Whole-study context: Percentage of affected scalp area was the basis on which treated patients' severity was scored. The study, taken as a whole, reports: Scalp sequencing also captures normal skin's resident alphabeta T cells. Lesional scalp, especially alopecia totalis/universalis, showed higher clonality than normal scalp.

CDR1 is GTSNPN and CDR2 is SVGIG in the germline V gene (reference sequence). Trimming took 5 bases from V and 9 from J, leaving 14 bases between them. The CDR3 extends over 12 amino acids. Turning to this clone: The antigen is undetermined.

RNA was extracted and reverse transcribed into cDNA as the sequencing template. The data were produced by immunoSEQ multiplex PCR, yet TCRdb's version contains in-frame clones alone and is incomplete. The table has 200,000 to 250,000 clones, about three fifths seen once. The treatment was: oral pan-JAK inhibitor, 5-10 mg twice daily. Researchers took lesional scalp punch biopsies and peripheral blood from people who were alopecia areata patients. The rearrangement joins TRBV30 to TRBJ1-5; D is unclear. This clonotype was sampled from a human donor with alopecia areata. The source material was CD4+ T cells sorted from blood, sampled at week 4, from a patient treated with tofacitinib. The CDR3 DNA sequence: TGTGCCTGGGACCAAGCCCGGGGGCCCCAGCATTTT. Translating gives CAWDQARGPQHF.